Listed below are T cell receptor beta chains from one sample, sequenced in a study of T cell changes during pregnancy in multiple sclerosis. This table comes from immunoSEQ multiplex PCR, and its TCRdb copy is limited to in-frame clones, with some not included. The profile covers 30,000 to 35,000 clones, with about nine tenths appearing a single time and under 15% taken by the ten largest. This specimen was CD8+ T cells from peripheral blood mononuclear cells, taken in the first trimester of pregnancy. The receptors were sampled from a female donor with multiple sclerosis, enrolled in a pregnancy study. Each CDR3 is given with its conserved first and last residue.

j_call v_call cdr3_aa
TRBJ2-4 TRBV12-1 CASRPRRVYKNIQYF
TRBJ2-1 TRBV4-2 CASSQERLNGNEQFF
TRBJ2-1 TRBV27 CASSLGLRSYNEQFF
TRBJ2-7 TRBV4-1 CASSRDNAYEQYF
TRBJ2-1 TRBV6-1 CASSEQLAGVEQFF
TRBJ2-2 TRBV11-1 CASSFFGRVPGELFF
TRBJ2-1 TRBV29-1 CSASYGDKLF
TRBJ2-1 TRBV7-9 CATSTISHNEQFF
TRBJ2-1 TRBV11-3 CASSLAGKSYNEQFF
TRBJ2-7 TRBV6-5 CASSYGDSEGAYEQYF
TRBJ2-5 TRBV28 CASRDRGETQYF
TRBJ1-1 TRBV30 CAWSVRDIRAAAFF
TRBJ2-7 TRBV5-5 CASSAGQPEQYF
TRBJ2-7 TRBV9 CASSVGTGEQYF
TRBJ2-3 TRBV28 CASSSTDYIADTQYF
TRBJ1-1 TRBV7-6 CASSFRVNTEAFF
TRBJ1-4 TRBV9 CASSVDGVTNEKLFF
TRBJ1-4 TRBV28 CASSLHGTDLNEKLFF
TRBJ2-2 TRBV6-1 CASSASISTGELFF
TRBJ2-1 TRBV19 CASSKTSGKTYNEQFF
TRBJ2-5 TRBV6-1 CASSAGQGARETQYF
TRBJ1-5 TRBV27 CASSLTGYSNQPQHF
TRBJ2-7 TRBV7-6 CASSPLKREASRYEQYF
TRBJ2-7 TRBV19 CASSIGPGYEQYF
TRBJ1-2 TRBV29-1 CSVERSEEGYTF
TRBJ2-3 TRBV5-6 CASSVSTDTQYF
TRBJ2-7 TRBV2 CASSESSILYEQYF
TRBJ2-7 TRBV7-8 CASTEGGDEQYF
TRBJ2-3 TRBV9 CASSPLAGSGADTQYF
TRBJ2-2 TRBV7-6 CASSRSLGLAGATGELFF
TRBJ2-1 TRBV9 CASSDRDSPYNEQFF
TRBJ2-2 TRBV5-6 CASSFFEREGTGELFF
TRBJ2-7 TRBV30 CAWSVMVGAAYEQYF
TRBJ2-1 TRBV13 CASSLRGGHYNEQFF
TRBJ2-1 TRBV28 CASSPRGRALNEQFF
TRBJ2-7 TRBV27 CASSLQLAGGPNEQYF
TRBJ2-7 TRBV5-4 CASSLAAAGDREQYF
TRBJ1-1 TRBV7-9 CASSLLHGNTEAFF
TRBJ1-6 TRBV27 CASKIGGAGSPLHF
TRBJ2-1 TRBV19 CASSPSGRDHEQFF
TRBJ2-5 TRBV7-9 CASSPRDRRQETQYF
TRBJ1-2 TRBV27 CASSFLDRLGYGYTF
TRBJ2-7 TRBV2 CASRGGQGALNIYEQYF
TRBJ2-7 TRBV7-3 CASSPGGLGDEQYF
TRBJ1-5 TRBV4-3 CASSQDDRPNQPQHF
TRBJ1-5 TRBV4-1 CASSHPGQGQPQHF
TRBJ1-5 TRBV6-5 CASSDGRVYQPQHF
TRBJ2-1 TRBV27 CASSSLGSEQFF